This record looks at one TCR beta chain sequence and its context. Its cognate antigen is unknown. The entry originates in a study of cytomegalovirus exposure and HLA in healthy donors. Overall study: Genotyping showed 70% to 90% of 300 to 450 donors falling in the Caucasian-associated ancestry cluster.

PCR used 60 Vbeta primers and 13 Jbeta primers. The assay was immunoSEQ multiplex PCR, and TCRdb's table has in-frame clones only and misses some. The record lists around 100,000 clones, of which the ten most abundant hold around 3.4%. The CDR3 has 16 amino acids. V trimming: 5 bases; J trimming: 4 bases; junction bases outside the gene matches: 10. The germline gives CDR1 SGHAT, CDR2 FQNNGV. Study observations and caveats: Most sequenced TCRs were rare (though some public TCRs occurred in many donors).

Material for sequencing was PBMCs. The V call is TRBV11-2, the J call TRBJ1-4, with 7 bases identical to TRBD1. The TCR comes from a man aged 30 to 39 in good health and CMV-seronegative. This chain's CDR3 is CASSPPTGAYNEKLFF. DNA for the CDR3: TGTGCCAGCAGCCCACCTACAGGGGCCTATAATGAAAAACTGTTTTTT.